The sequence of this T cell receptor (beta chain) was determined in a study of CD8+CD57+ T cells in acquired aplastic anemia (dated by TCRdb to about 2018). Looking at the study overall: Extracted DNA from sorted CD4+ and CD8+ cells averaged approximately 3.4 ug, ranging from about 0.17 to 27.4 ug. A CD8+CD57+ expansion meant a frequency higher than the mean frequency seen in healthy subjects.

In the case of this clonotype: Its antigen is unknown. Base qualities are missing; no much larger clone stands one base away.

Study-level results and caveats: Although 25 to 30 CD8+ CDR3 sequences were shared by patients and controls, these sequences appeared highly expressed in patients and within the immunodominant clones of patients. CD8+ Simpson's diversity did not differ significantly between patients and healthy controls (P=0.060).

Flow cytometry had shown CD8+CD57+ cell expansion in the patients selected for sequencing. Every patient had severe acquired aplastic anemia, diagnosed using the International Study of Aplastic Anemia and Agranulocytosis and Camitta criteria. No therapy had been received by the patients at the time of blood sampling. In the study, sorted CD4+ and CD8+ blood T cells from patients with severe aplastic anemia and from healthy subjects underwent deep sequencing of TCR repertoires. In the USA, patient enrollment took place under clinicaltrials.gov protocols 00001620, 01623167, 00001397, 00071045, 00081523 and 00961064. Ficoll-Paque density gradient centrifugation was used to isolate peripheral blood mononuclear cells. Before DNA extraction, CD4+ and CD8+ T cells were sorted with FACS or magnetic beads. TCR beta VDJ combination and CDR3 sequence profiling used genomic DNA as the template. TCR repertoire sequencing was run on an Illumina HiSeq 2000. The paper's processing steps were these. TRBV/TRBJ rearrangement plots, CDR3 size and DJ length profiles, and Simpson's diversity index were used to evaluate the repertoires. The most abundant DNA sequence in the deep sequencing data was defined as the immunodominant clone. CDR3 amino acid sequences were checked for sharing between subjects and were compared against published repertoires and the VDJdb database. Through fastp at Q25 and MiXCR, TCRdb rebuilt clones from the public reads, retaining in-frame beta chains. When rows share a CDR3 protein, they turn into one entry using the most common DNA and genes. None of the V and J calls come from the authors' own analysis; TCRdb made them. The sample profile shows roughly 280,000 distinct CDR3 sequences; 45% to 65% of them were found once. The ten largest account for around 1.3% of the sample.

Reading from cysteine to phenylalanine, the CDR3 counts 13 amino acids. This entry keeps only the CDR3 DNA: 39 bases, framed from base 1. For CDR1 and CDR2, the germline V gene (reference sequence) lists LNHDA and SQIVND. The junction carries 13 bases between V and J, which are trimmed by 4 bases and 7 bases respectively. The sequencing input was sorted CD4+, CD8+, or CD8+CD57+ T cells (not recorded which) from PBMCs. Recombination connected TRBV19 to TRBJ2-5; the D gene is possibly TRBD2, with 6 bases matching. This TCR was sampled from a human donor with aplastic anemia. The nucleotides read TGTGCCAGTAGTACGGAGTCCGGGGGGACCCAGTACTTC. This translates into CASSTESGGTQYF.